The sequence of this TCR beta chain was determined in a study of cytomegalovirus exposure and HLA in healthy donors. The CDR3 totals 18 residues. Trimming took off 0 bases at V and 6 bases at J, with 22 bases between the two ends. The germline V gene has CDR1 SGHTA and CDR2 FQGNSA. Donors were ostensibly healthy at sampling, although undocumented immune exposures were probable. Whole-study findings and limits: Excluded were some V segments that proved indistinguishable, including TRBV6-2 and TRBV6-3. Earlier analysis yielded a pattern in which most TCR beta V segments were productive about 87% or about 30% of the time.

The PCR was carried out with 60 Vbeta primers and 13 Jbeta primers. The method was immunoSEQ multiplex PCR; TCRdb's version includes in-frame clones alone and lacks a portion of them. The repertoire holds more than 110,000 clones, with roughly 80% as singletons. For this clone: Its specificity is unknown.

Sequenced sample: PBMCs. The receptor's source is a woman between 50 and 59 years old in good health and CMV-seropositive. The chain combines TRBV7-2 with TRBJ2-3; maybe TRBD2 (5 bases). CDR3 in amino acids: CASSLAISGGGFRDTQYF. CDR3 DNA: TGTGCCAGCAGCTTAGCGATAAGCGGAGGCGGGTTTCGCGATACGCAGTATTTT.